These 27 T cell receptor beta chains were all obtained from the same sample, sequenced in a study of blood T cell repertoires in COVID-19. The method was immunoSEQ multiplex PCR; TCRdb's version includes in-frame clones alone and lacks a portion of them. This table holds about 100,000 clones, 87% found once. Sequencing was carried out using peripheral blood. The source is a man in his fifties with active COVID-19.

J is TRBJ1-1 and V is TRBV3-1 (or the pseudogene TRBV3-2); TRBD1 is a possible D gene (6 bases). Germline V gene sequence: CDR1 LGHDT, CDR2 YNNKEL (reference sequence). The ends were cut back, 8 bases at V and 9 bases at J, with 13 bases in the middle. This CDR3 spans 11 amino acids. This chain's CDR3 is CASHNRDQAFF. The CDR3 coding sequence is TGTGCCAGCCATAACAGGGACCAAGCTTTCTTT.

This clone was observed a few times. The chain joins TRBV5-4 to TRBJ1-2, with 8 bases matching TRBD1. Germline CDR1 SGHNT, CDR2 YYREEE (reference sequence). This CDR3 contains 15 residues. V lost 0 bases to trimming and J lost 3 bases; unmatched junction nucleotides: 4. Here the CDR3 reads CASSLVTTGDYGYTF. In DNA, the CDR3 is TGTGCCAGCAGCTTGGTCACGACAGGGGACTATGGCTACACCTTC.

The chain links TRBV2 to TRBJ2-3, with 8 positions matching TRBD2. This CDR3 comprises 19 residues. J was trimmed by 2 bases and V by 6 bases; bases with no gene match: 19. The germline CDR1 and CDR2 sequences are SNHLY and FYNNEI. The CDR3 DNA reads as TGTGCCAGCAGACCGTTAACAACATTAGCGGGGCTCCCCACAGATACGCAGTATTTT. This sequence encodes CASRPLTTLAGLPTDTQYF. Together with reference TRBV2 and TRBJ2-3, the CDR3 gives the full variable domain: EPEVTQTPSHQVTQMGQEVILRCVPISNHLYFYWYRQILGQKVEFLVSFYNNEISEKSEIFDDQFSVERPDGSNFTLKIRSTKLEDSAMYFCASRPLTTLAGLPTDTQYFGPGTRLTVL.

The gene calls are TRBV11-2 and TRBJ1-4; unclear D gene. The CDR3 has 14 amino acids. Germline V gene sequence: CDR1 SGHAT, CDR2 FQNNGV. V gave up 8 bases and J gave up 8 bases, with 18 bases separating them. The CDR3 loop reads CASGGEGRVEKLFF. CDR3 DNA: TGTGCCAGCGGCGGGGAGGGAAGAGTAGAAAAACTGTTTTTT.

The chain links TRBV5-8 to TRBJ1-1; no clear D gene. The CDR3 totals 14 residues. The germline V gene encodes CDR1 SGHTS and CDR2 YDEGEE. The germline V and J ends were trimmed by 0 bases and 0 bases, with 6 bases remaining between them. CDR3 nucleotide sequence: TGTGCCAGCAGCTTGGGTGAGGTGAACACTGAAGCTTTCTTT. Encoded protein: CASSLGEVNTEAFF.

The rearrangement joins TRBV5-6 to TRBJ2-7; 15 bases align to TRBD2. Trimming at V came to 4 bases and at J to 5 bases, leaving 4 bases not matched to a gene. CDR1 is SGHDT and CDR2 is YYEEEE in the germline V gene. This CDR3 is built from 15 residues. This CDR3 reads CASSGGLAGGNEQYF. CDR3 coding DNA: TGTGCCAGCAGCGGCGGACTAGCGGGGGGGAACGAGCAGTACTTC.

The rearrangement links TRBV7-2 to TRBJ1-1; 8 bases match TRBD1. This CDR3 has 14 amino acids. Germline CDR1 and CDR2: SGHTA and FQGNSA. Trimming cost V 5 bases and J 4 bases; bases outside gene matches: 6. In nucleotides, the CDR3 is TGTGCCAGCAGCCCTCAAACAGGGGGCACTGAAGCTTTCTTT. Amino acids: CASSPQTGGTEAFF.

J is TRBJ2-2 and V is TRBV11-2; 11 nucleotides align to TRBD1. V trimming: 6 bases; J trimming: 4 bases; junction bases outside the gene matches: 7. Germline V gene lookup returns CDR1 SGHAT and CDR2 FQNNGV. This CDR3 spans 16 amino acids. CDR3 amino acids: CASRKTGQGGTGELFF. CDR3 bases: TGTGCCAGCAGGAAAACGGGACAGGGGGGCACCGGGGAGCTGTTTTTT. Using reference TRBV11-2 and TRBJ2-2 for the parts outside the CDR3, the full variable domain is EAGVAQSPRYKIIEKRQSVAFWCNPISGHATLYWYQQILGQGPKLLIQFQNNGVVDDSQLPKDRFSAERLKGVDSTLKIQPAKLEDSAVYLCASRKTGQGGTGELFFGEGSRLTVL.

The chain couples TRBV4-2 to TRBJ1-6; unclear D gene. With 0 bases removed from V and 6 bases from J, the gap between germline ends came to 9 bases. Germline CDR1 reads LGHNA; CDR2 reads YNFKEQ. This CDR3 region has 15 residues. CDR3 protein: CASSQDFRGNSPLHF. The CDR3 nucleotides read TGTGCCAGCAGCCAAGATTTTCGCGGTAATTCACCCCTCCACTTT.

Here the CDR3 reads CASSSQGASYEQYF. CDR3 in DNA: TGTGCCAGCTCCTCTCAGGGCGCATCCTACGAGCAGTACTTC. This chain uses TRBV6-5 with TRBJ2-7, with a weak D call TRBD1 (5 bases). The CDR3 covers 14 residues. Germline V CDR1 and CDR2: MNHEY, SVGAGI. Trimming removed 8 bases at V and 1 base at J, with 15 bases between.

This chain uses TRBV5-1 with TRBJ2-7; tentative D call: TRBD1 (6 bases). V was pared by 4 bases and J by 3 bases, with 17 bases between. In germline, CDR1 is SGHRS, CDR2 YFSETQ. This CDR3 is 15 amino acids long. The CDR3 here is CASSRAPQGYYEQYF. CDR3 coding DNA: TGCGCCAGCAGCCGCGCACCACAGGGATACTACGAGCAGTACTTC. The variable domain in full, with the rest retrieved from reference TRBV5-1 and TRBJ2-7, is KAGVTQTPRYLIKTRGQQVTLSCSPISGHRSVSWYQQTPGQGLQFLFEYFSETQRNKGNFPGRFSGRQFSNSRSEMNVSTLELGDSALYLCASSRAPQGYYEQYFGPGTRLTVT.

The chain combines TRBV5-5 with TRBJ2-3; the match to TRBD1 covers 7 bases. The V segment lost 3 bases and the J segment 0 bases; nucleotides outside the gene matches: 4. CDR3 length equals 15 residues. Germline lookup yields CDR1 SGHKS and CDR2 YYEKEE (reference sequence). The CDR3 protein is CASSWGQTSTDTQYF. The CDR3, as DNA: TGTGCCAGCAGCTGGGGACAGACTAGCACAGATACGCAGTATTTT.

The chain recombines TRBV18 with TRBJ2-5; tentative D call: TRBD2 (6 bases). V was shortened by 2 bases and J by 9 bases, with 22 bases between the two germline ends. CDR3 length equals 16 residues. CDR1 and CDR2 from the germline V gene are KGHSH and LQKENI. In nucleotides, the CDR3 is TGTGCCAGCTCACCAATTAAAAGGGACTCGCAGGCGCCCCAGTACTTC. Translated: CASSPIKRDSQAPQYF.

The rearrangement uses TRBV19 and TRBJ1-5; 7 nucleotides align to TRBD1. The trim removed 5 bases at V and 2 bases at J, leaving 9 bases unmatched. There are 16 residues in the CDR3. Germline CDR1 LNHDA, CDR2 SQIVND (reference sequence). In DNA, the CDR3 is TGTGCCAGTAGTGACAGGGCGGGCAGCGGCAATCAGCCCCAGCATTTT. Translated: CASSDRAGSGNQPQHF. Combining the CDR3 with reference TRBV19 and TRBJ1-5 gives the whole variable domain DGGITQSPKYLFRKEGQNVTLSCEQNLNHDAMYWYRQDPGQGLRLIYYSQIVNDFQKGDIAEGYSVSREKKESFPLTVTSAQKNPTAFYLCASSDRAGSGNQPQHFGDGTRLSIL.

This clone was recorded a few times. The rearrangement joins TRBV6-5 to TRBJ1-1; D is unresolved. In germline, CDR1 is MNHEY, CDR2 SVGAGI. This CDR3 region has 11 residues. The V end was cut by 3 bases, the J end by 10 bases, with 9 bases between. CDR3 residues: CASSYREVAFF. In DNA, the CDR3 is TGTGCCAGCAGTTATCGTGAGGTAGCTTTCTTT.

The chain couples TRBV27 to TRBJ2-1, with 12 positions matching TRBD2. From germline, CDR1 is MNHEY and CDR2 SMNVEV (reference sequence). The CDR3 consists of 21 residues. V was pared by 3 bases and J by 0 bases, with 15 bases of the junction left unmatched. CDR3 sequence (DNA): TGTGCCAGCAGTTTCGGGGTTACTAGCGGGGGGCGAAAGATCTCCTACAATGAGCAGTTCTTC. Its protein product is CASSFGVTSGGRKISYNEQFF.

The gene calls are TRBV7-9 and TRBJ1-3; possible D gene TRBD1, 6 bases. V lost 6 bases and J lost 3, with 15 bases in between. The germline V gene has CDR1 SEHNR and CDR2 FQNEAQ (reference sequence). The CDR3 loop spans 15 amino acids. CDR3 amino acids: CASRLVGGHGNTIYF. CDR3 nucleotides: TGTGCCAGCAGGCTAGTGGGGGGGCATGGAAACACCATATATTTT.

The CDR3 region is CASSSREGGNEKLFF. The CDR3 nucleotides read TGTGCCAGCAGCTCCCGGGAGGGCGGGAATGAAAAACTGTTTTTT. This chain uses TRBV7-2 with TRBJ1-4; unclear D gene. V shed 4 bases and J shed 5 bases, with 14 bases lying between them. Germline lookup yields CDR1 SGHTA and CDR2 FQGNSA. This CDR3 is 15 amino acids long.

As concerns this clone: This specimen includes other DNA sequences encoding the same CDR3. This rearrangement joins TRBV7-9 to TRBJ1-1; D not certain. Germline lookup yields CDR1 SEHNR and CDR2 FQNEAQ (reference sequence). Trimming stripped 1 base from V and 0 bases from J, with 3 bases between. The CDR3 covers 13 residues. The DNA for the CDR3 is TGTGCCAGCAGCTTAGACATGAACACTGAAGCTTTCTTT. Encoded protein: CASSLDMNTEAFF.

The gene calls are TRBV19 and TRBJ2-1, with D possibly being TRBD1 (5 bases). CDR3 length equals 15 residues. Germline V gives CDR1 LNHDA, CDR2 SQIVND (reference sequence). V dropped 3 bases and J dropped 12 bases, with 21 bases sitting between them. The CDR3 DNA reads TGTGCCAGTAGTATTTTAAAGGGTGTCCCTACAGGGCAGTTCTTC. Its translation: CASSILKGVPTGQFF.

CDR3: CATSRPEASYYGYTF. Written as DNA, the CDR3 is TGTGCCACCAGCAGACCCGAAGCTTCCTACTATGGCTACACCTTC. The chain links TRBV15 to TRBJ1-2; D not resolved. Germline values: CDR1 LNHNV, CDR2 YYDKDF (reference sequence). The CDR3 has 15 amino acids. Trimming left V 2 bases short and J 3 bases short, with 13 bases between.

The J gene is TRBJ1-4, the V gene TRBV10-3, with TRBD1 matching 10 bases. V shed 4 bases and J 0 bases; nucleotides not matched to a gene: 5. This CDR3 has 17 residues. CDR1 and CDR2 from the germline V gene are ENHRY and SYGVKD. In DNA form, the CDR3 reads TGTGCCATCAGTGGGACAGGGGGTTGGACAACTAATGAAAAACTGTTTTTT. Translated, it gives CAISGTGGWTTNEKLFF.

The chain couples TRBV5-4 to TRBJ2-3, with TRBD2 matching 9 bases. Germline V CDR1 and CDR2: SGHNT, YYREEE (reference sequence). The CDR3 runs to 16 residues. The V gene end was trimmed by 3 bases and the J gene end by 4 bases; junction bases not matched to a gene: 9. CDR3 sequence reads: CASSSTQAGGSDTQYF. The CDR3 DNA reads TGTGCCAGCAGCTCCACCCAAGCGGGAGGATCAGATACGCAGTATTTT. The complete variable domain, with remaining parts taken from reference TRBV5-4 and TRBJ2-3, reads ETGVTQSPTHLIKTRGQQVTLRCSSQSGHNTVSWYQQALGQGPQFIFQYYREEENGRGNFPPRFSGLQFPNYSSELNVNALELDDSALYLCASSSTQAGGSDTQYFGPGTRLTVL.

V gene TRBV5-4 combines with J gene TRBJ2-5; TRBD2 matches at 12 bases. From germline, CDR1 is SGHNT and CDR2 YYREEE (reference sequence). The CDR3 covers 16 residues. V was pared by 3 bases and J by 1 base, with 4 bases of the junction left unmatched. CDR3: CASSSGLAGLQETQYF. CDR3 DNA: TGTGCCAGCAGCTCCGGACTAGCGGGGCTCCAAGAGACCCAGTACTTC.

The chain recombines TRBV9 with TRBJ2-1, with D unresolved. From germline, CDR1 is SGDLS and CDR2 YYNGEE. This CDR3 contains 13 residues. Trimming pared 0 bases from V and 10 bases from J, leaving 11 bases between. Here the CDR3 reads CASSVGEVAEQFF. In DNA form, the CDR3 reads TGTGCCAGCAGCGTAGGCGAGGTGGCCGAGCAGTTCTTC.

The chain recombines TRBV7-9 with TRBJ2-5; 9 bases map to TRBD2. CDR1 SEHNR and CDR2 FQNEAQ come from the germline V gene (reference sequence). The CDR3 runs 15 residues. Trimming took 1 base from V and 5 from J; bases not matched to a gene: 5. CDR3: CASSLGGLARETQYF. In DNA, the CDR3 is TGTGCCAGCAGCTTAGGGGGACTAGCCCGGGAGACCCAGTACTTC. Full variable domain (rest looked up from reference TRBV7-9 and TRBJ2-5): DTGVSQNPRHKITKRGQNVTFRCDPISEHNRLYWYRQTLGQGPEFLTYFQNEAQLEKSRLLSDRFSAERPKGSFSTLEIQRTEQGDSAMYLCASSLGGLARETQYFGPGTRLLVL.

The rearrangement links TRBV2 to TRBJ1-5; no clear D. Per germline, CDR1 SNHLY and CDR2 FYNNEI. The CDR3 covers 12 residues. Trimming took 5 bases from V and 11 from J, leaving 13 bases between them. The CDR3 DNA follows: TGTGCCAGCAGTCTACAAGAGGGAGCCCAGCATTTT. This translates into CASSLQEGAQHF.